Below, 4 T cell receptor beta chains from the same sample are listed, as sequenced in a study of long-term antiretroviral therapy in people with HIV. Version v3.0 of the immunoSEQ assay was performed at survey level. The method was immunoSEQ multiplex PCR; TCRdb's version includes in-frame clones alone and lacks a portion of them. The profile shows roughly 28,000 clones, 80% of them singletons. Source: unsorted PBMCs, taken 0.3 years after starting antiretroviral therapy. The receptors originated from a middle-aged man with HIV.

This clone was seen only once. The chain employs TRBV30 and TRBJ1-4; unclear D gene. CDR1 is GTSNPN, CDR2 SVGIG, per germline (reference sequence). Trimming stripped 4 bases from V and 4 bases from J, with 16 bases between. The CDR3 is 15 residues long. CDR3 sequence (DNA): TGTGCCTGGACCCTAAACAACTACAATAATGAAAAACTGTTTTTT. It codes for CAWTLNNYNNEKLFF.

The gene calls are TRBV7-9 and TRBJ2-3, with a weak D call TRBD1 (6 bases). V shed 6 bases and J shed 3 bases, with 19 bases lying between them. CDR1 and CDR2 (germline): SEHNR, FQNEAQ (reference sequence). The CDR3 totals 16 residues. The CDR3 nucleotides read TGTGCCAGCAGGCCAGGGGTACCGGGAAGGACAGATACGCAGTATTTT. It is translated as CASRPGVPGRTDTQYF.

The V call is TRBV28, the J call TRBJ1-5, with 7 bases matching TRBD1. The CDR3 runs to 14 residues. Germline trimming cut 5 bases from V and 7 bases from J; bases unmatched to any gene: 8. The germline gives CDR1 MDHEN, CDR2 SYDVKM. This CDR3 reads CASSLRQGFQPQHF. As DNA, the CDR3 is TGTGCCAGCAGTCTTAGACAGGGCTTCCAGCCCCAGCATTTT. Full variable domain (outside the CDR3, taken from reference TRBV28 and TRBJ1-5): DVKVTQSSRYLVKRTGEKVFLECVQDMDHENMFWYRQDPGLGLRLIYFSYDVKMKEKGDIPEGYSVSREKKERFSLILESASTNQTSMYLCASSLRQGFQPQHFGDGTRLSIL.

The chain uses TRBV6-5 and TRBJ2-5; 8 bases are a match to TRBD1. The CDR3 is 15 residues long. Germline CDR1 and CDR2: MNHEY and SVGAGI. Trimming removed 2 bases from V and 4 bases from J; junction bases left unmatched: 6. The CDR3 is CASSYDFRGRETQYF. CDR3 sequence (DNA): TGTGCCAGCAGTTACGATTTCAGGGGGCGAGAGACCCAGTACTTC.